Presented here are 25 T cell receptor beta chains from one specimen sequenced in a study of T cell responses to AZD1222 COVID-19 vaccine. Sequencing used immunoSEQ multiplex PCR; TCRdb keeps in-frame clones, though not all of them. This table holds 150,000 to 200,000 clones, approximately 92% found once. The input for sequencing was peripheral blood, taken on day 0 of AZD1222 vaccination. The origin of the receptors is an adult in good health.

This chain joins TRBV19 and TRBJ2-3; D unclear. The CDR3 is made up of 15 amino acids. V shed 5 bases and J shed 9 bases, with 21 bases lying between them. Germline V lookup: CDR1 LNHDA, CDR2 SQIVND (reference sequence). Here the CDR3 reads CASSSAGSDPQTQYF. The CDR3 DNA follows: TGTGCCAGTAGTTCTGCAGGATCAGACCCCCAGACGCAGTATTTT.

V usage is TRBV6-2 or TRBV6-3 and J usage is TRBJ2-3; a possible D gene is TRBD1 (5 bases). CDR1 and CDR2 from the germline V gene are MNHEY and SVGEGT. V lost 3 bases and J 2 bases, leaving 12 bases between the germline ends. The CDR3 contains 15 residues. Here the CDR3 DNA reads TGTGCCAGCAGTTATAGGGGTCTAACCACAGATACGCAGTATTTT. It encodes CASSYRGLTTDTQYF.

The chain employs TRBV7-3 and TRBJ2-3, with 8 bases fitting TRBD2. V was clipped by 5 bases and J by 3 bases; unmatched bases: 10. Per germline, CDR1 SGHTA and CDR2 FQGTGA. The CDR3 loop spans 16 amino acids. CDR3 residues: CASSDSPGLGTDTQYF. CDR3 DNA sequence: TGTGCCAGCAGCGACTCGCCGGGACTAGGTACAGATACGCAGTATTTT.

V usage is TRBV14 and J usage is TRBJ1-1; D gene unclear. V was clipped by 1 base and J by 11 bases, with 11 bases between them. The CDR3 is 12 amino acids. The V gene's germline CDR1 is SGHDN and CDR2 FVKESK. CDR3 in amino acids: CASSQAHSGAFF. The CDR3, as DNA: TGTGCCAGCAGCCAAGCTCACAGCGGGGCTTTCTTT.

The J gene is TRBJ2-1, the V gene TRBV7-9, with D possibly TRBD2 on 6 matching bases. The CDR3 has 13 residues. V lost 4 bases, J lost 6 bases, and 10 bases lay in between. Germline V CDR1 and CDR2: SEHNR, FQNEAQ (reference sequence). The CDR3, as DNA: TGTGCCAGCAGCTATAGCGGCCTCAATGAGCAGTTCTTC. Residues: CASSYSGLNEQFF.

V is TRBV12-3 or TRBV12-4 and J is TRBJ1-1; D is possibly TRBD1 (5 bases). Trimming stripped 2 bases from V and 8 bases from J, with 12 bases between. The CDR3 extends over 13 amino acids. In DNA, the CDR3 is TGTGCCAGCAGTTTAAAGTGGGGCACCGAAGCTTTCTTT. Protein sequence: CASSLKWGTEAFF.

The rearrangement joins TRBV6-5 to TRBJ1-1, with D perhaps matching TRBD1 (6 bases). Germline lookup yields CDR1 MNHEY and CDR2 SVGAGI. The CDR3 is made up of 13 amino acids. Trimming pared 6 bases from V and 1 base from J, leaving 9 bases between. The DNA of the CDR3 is TGTGCCAGCAGATCACAGGGGAACACTGAAGCTTTCTTT. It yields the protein CASRSQGNTEAFF.

The CDR3 is CSASDGPPGSWSNQPQHF. The CDR3 coding sequence is TGCAGTGCTAGTGACGGGCCCCCCGGGAGTTGGAGCAATCAGCCCCAGCATTTT. The gene calls are TRBV20-1 and TRBJ1-5; no clear D. Germline CDR1 is DFQATT and CDR2 is SNEGSKA (reference sequence). V lost 3 bases to trimming and J lost 1 base, with 22 bases between them. This CDR3 contains 18 residues.

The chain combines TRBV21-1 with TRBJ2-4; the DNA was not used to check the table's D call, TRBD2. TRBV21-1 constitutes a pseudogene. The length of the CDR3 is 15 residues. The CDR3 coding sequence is TGTGCCAGCAGCAAAGCACACGGCGGGCTTGACATTCAGTACTTC. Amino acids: CASSKAHGGLDIQYF.

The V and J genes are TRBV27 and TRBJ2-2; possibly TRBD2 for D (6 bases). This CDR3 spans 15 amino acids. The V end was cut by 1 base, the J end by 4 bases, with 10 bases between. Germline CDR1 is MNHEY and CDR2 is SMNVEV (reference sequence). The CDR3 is CASSLYYGGTGELFF. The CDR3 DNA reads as TGTGCCAGCAGTTTATACTACGGGGGCACCGGGGAGCTGTTTTTT.

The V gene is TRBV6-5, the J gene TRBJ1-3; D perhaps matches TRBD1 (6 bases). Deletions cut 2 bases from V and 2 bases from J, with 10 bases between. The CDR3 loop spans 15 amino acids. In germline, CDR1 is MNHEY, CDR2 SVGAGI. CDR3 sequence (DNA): TGTGCCAGCAGTTACCGCCCAGGGGCTGGAAACACCATATATTTT. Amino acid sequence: CASSYRPGAGNTIYF.

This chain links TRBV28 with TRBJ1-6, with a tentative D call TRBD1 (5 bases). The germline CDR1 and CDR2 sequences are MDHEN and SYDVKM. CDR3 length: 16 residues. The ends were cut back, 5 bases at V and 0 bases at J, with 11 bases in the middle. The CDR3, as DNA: TGTGCCAGCAGTATTCCAGGGAGCTCCTATAATTCACCCCTCCACTTT. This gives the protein CASSIPGSSYNSPLHF.

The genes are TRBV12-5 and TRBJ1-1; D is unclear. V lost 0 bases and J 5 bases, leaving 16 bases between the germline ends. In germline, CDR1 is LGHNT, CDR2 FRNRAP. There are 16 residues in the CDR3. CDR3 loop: CASGLVRLGAVTEAFF. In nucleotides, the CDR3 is TGTGCTAGTGGTTTGGTAAGGCTGGGTGCAGTGACTGAAGCTTTCTTT. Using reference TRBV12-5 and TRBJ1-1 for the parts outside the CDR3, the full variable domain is DARVTQTPRHKVTEMGQEVTMRCQPILGHNTVFWYRQTMMQGLELLAYFRNRAPLDDSGMPKDRFSAEMPDATLATLKIQPSEPRDSAVYFCASGLVRLGAVTEAFFGQGTRLTVV.

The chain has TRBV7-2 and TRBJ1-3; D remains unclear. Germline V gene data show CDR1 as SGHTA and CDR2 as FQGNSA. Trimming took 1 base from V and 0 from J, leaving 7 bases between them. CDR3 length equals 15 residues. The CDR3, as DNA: TGTGCCAGCAGCTTAGTTGCGGACTCTGGAAACACCATATATTTT. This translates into CASSLVADSGNTIYF.

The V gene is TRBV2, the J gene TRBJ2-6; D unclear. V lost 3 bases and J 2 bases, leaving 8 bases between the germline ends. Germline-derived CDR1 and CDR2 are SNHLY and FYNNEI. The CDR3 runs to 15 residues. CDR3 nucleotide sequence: TGTGCCAGCAGTGAGAGGCCCGCTGGGGCCAACGTCCTGACTTTC. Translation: CASSERPAGANVLTF.

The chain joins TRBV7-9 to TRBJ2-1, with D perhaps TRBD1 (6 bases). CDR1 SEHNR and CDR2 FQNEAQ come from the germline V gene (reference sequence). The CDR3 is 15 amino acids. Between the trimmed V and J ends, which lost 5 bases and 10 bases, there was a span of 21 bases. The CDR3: CASSQGPGLGREQFF. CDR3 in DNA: TGTGCCAGCAGCCAGGGGCCGGGTCTTGGGCGCGAGCAGTTCTTC.

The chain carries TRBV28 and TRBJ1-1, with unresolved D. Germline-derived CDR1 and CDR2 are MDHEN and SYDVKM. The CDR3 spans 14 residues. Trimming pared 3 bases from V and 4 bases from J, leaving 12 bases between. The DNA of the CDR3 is TGTGCCAGCAGTTTGTGGGGAGGAGGCACTGAAGCTTTCTTT. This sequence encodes CASSLWGGGTEAFF.

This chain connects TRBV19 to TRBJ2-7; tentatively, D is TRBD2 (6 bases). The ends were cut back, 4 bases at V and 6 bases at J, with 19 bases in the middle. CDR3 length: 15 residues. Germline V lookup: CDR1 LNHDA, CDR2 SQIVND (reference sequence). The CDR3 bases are TGTGCCAGTAGTACCAGGACCGGGAGCGCCTCCGAGCAGTACTTC. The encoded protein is CASSTRTGSASEQYF. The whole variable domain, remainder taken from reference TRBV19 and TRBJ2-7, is DGGITQSPKYLFRKEGQNVTLSCEQNLNHDAMYWYRQDPGQGLRLIYYSQIVNDFQKGDIAEGYSVSREKKESFPLTVTSAQKNPTAFYLCASSTRTGSASEQYFGPGTRLTVT.

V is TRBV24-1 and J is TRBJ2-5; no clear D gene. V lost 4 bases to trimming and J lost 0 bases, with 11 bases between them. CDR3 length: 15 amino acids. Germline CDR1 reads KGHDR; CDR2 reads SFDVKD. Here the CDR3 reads CATSDSTWDQETQYF. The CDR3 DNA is TGTGCCACCAGTGACTCCACGTGGGACCAAGAGACCCAGTACTTC.

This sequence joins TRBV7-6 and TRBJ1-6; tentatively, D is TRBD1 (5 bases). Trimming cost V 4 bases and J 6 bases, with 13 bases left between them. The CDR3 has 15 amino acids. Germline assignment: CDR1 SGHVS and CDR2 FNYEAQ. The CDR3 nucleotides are TGTGCCAGCAGCTCTGGGACCCCCGGTAATTCACCCCTCCACTTT. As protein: CASSSGTPGNSPLHF.

The DNA for the CDR3 is TGTGCCAGCTCACCCGCAGCAGGGTTGACTACTGAAGCTTTCTTT. The encoded protein is CASSPAAGLTTEAFF. The rearrangement links TRBV18 to TRBJ1-1, with D perhaps matching TRBD1 (5 bases). CDR3 length: 15 amino acids. CDR1 KGHSH and CDR2 LQKENI come from the germline V gene. Trimming cost V 3 bases and J 5 bases, with 16 bases left between them.

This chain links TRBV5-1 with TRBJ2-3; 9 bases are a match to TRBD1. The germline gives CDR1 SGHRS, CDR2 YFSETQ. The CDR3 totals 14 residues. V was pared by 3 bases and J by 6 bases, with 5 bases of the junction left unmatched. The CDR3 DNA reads TGCGCCAGCAGCTCGCGACAGGGGGACGATACGCAGTATTTT. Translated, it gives CASSSRQGDDTQYF.

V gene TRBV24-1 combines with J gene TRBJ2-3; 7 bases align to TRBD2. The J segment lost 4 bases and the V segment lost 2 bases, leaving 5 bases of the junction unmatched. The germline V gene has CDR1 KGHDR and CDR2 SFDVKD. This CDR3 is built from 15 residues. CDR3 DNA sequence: TGTGCCACCAGTGATTCATGGGGGGGGGCAGATACGCAGTATTTT. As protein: CATSDSWGGADTQYF.

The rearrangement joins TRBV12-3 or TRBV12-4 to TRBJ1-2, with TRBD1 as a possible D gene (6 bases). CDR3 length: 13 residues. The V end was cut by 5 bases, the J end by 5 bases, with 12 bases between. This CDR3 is CASSPDSRYGYTF. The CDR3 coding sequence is TGTGCCAGCAGTCCGGACAGTAGATATGGCTACACCTTC.

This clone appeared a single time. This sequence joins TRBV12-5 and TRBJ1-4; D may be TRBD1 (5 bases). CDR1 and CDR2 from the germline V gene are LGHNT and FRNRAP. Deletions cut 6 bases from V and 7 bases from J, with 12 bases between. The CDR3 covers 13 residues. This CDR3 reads CASGRVFGEKLFF. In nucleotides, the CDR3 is TGTGCTAGTGGCAGGGTGTTTGGTGAAAAACTGTTTTTT.